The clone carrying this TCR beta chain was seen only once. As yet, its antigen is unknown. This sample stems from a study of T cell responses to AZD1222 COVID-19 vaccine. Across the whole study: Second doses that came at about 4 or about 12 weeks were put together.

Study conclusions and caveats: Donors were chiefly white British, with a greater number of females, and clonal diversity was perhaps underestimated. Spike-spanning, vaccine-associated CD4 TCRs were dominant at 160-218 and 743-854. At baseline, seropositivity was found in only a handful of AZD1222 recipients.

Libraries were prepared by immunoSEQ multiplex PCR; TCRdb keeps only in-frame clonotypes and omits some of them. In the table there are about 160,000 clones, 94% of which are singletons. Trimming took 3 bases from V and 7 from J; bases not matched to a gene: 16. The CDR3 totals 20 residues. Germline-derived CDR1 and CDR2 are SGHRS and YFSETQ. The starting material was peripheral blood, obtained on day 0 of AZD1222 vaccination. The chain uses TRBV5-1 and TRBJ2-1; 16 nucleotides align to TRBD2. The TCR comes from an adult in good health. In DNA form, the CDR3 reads TGCGCCAGCAGCTGGAAGCCGGGACTAGCGGGAGGGCCCTCAGCGAATGAGCAGTTCTTC. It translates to CASSWKPGLAGGPSANEQFF. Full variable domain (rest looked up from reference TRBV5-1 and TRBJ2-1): KAGVTQTPRYLIKTRGQQVTLSCSPISGHRSVSWYQQTPGQGLQFLFEYFSETQRNKGNFPGRFSGRQFSNSRSEMNVSTLELGDSALYLCASSWKPGLAGGPSANEQFFGPGTRLTVL.